Below are 24 T cell receptor beta chains sequenced from a single sample in a study of cytomegalovirus exposure and HLA in healthy donors. PCR primers comprised 60 Vbeta and 13 Jbeta primers. Using immunoSEQ multiplex PCR, the repertoire was profiled, and TCRdb retains in-frame clones only, with some absent. The repertoire consists of about 130,000 clones, with roughly 80% occurring once and the leading ten covering about 2.6%. The sequenced sample was PBMCs. The receptors were gathered from a man aged 25 to 45 in good health and CMV-seronegative.

The genes are TRBV18 and TRBJ2-5, with D perhaps TRBD2 (5 bases). The V end was cut by 3 bases, the J end by 5 bases, with 16 bases between. The CDR3 has 15 amino acids. CDR1 KGHSH and CDR2 LQKENI come from the germline V gene. CDR3 protein: CASSPATGGGETQYF. Written as DNA, the CDR3 is TGTGCCAGCTCACCGGCGACTGGAGGTGGGGAGACCCAGTACTTC.

This sequence joins TRBV16 and TRBJ2-3; 13 positions agree with TRBD2. This CDR3 has 16 residues. The V and J ends lost 4 bases and 2 bases, in that order; junction bases with no gene match: 3. Germline loops: CDR1 KGHSY, CDR2 FQNENV. For the CDR3, the DNA is TGTGCCAGCAGCCCGGGACTAGCGGGATTCACAGATACGCAGTATTTT. Translation: CASSPGLAGFTDTQYF.

J is TRBJ2-1 and V is TRBV7-8; 10 nucleotides align to TRBD2. Per germline, CDR1 SGHVS and CDR2 FQNEAQ. Trimming cost V 0 bases and J 9 bases; bases outside gene matches: 11. The CDR3 spans 17 residues. The CDR3 is CASSLASVAGGVGEQFF. CDR3 sequence (DNA): TGTGCCAGCAGCTTAGCGAGCGTAGCGGGAGGAGTAGGTGAGCAGTTCTTC. Full variable domain (outside the CDR3, taken from reference TRBV7-8 and TRBJ2-1): GAGVSQSPRYKVAKRGQDVALRCDPISGHVSLFWYQQALGQGPEFLTYFQNEAQLDKSGLPSDRFFAERPEGSVSTLKIQRTQQEDSAVYLCASSLASVAGGVGEQFFGPGTRLTVL.

The genes are TRBV12-5 and TRBJ1-5; possible D gene TRBD1, 6 bases. From germline, CDR1 is LGHNT and CDR2 FRNRAP. Deletions cut 5 bases from V and 0 bases from J, with 14 bases between. The CDR3 consists of 16 residues. For the CDR3, the DNA is TGTGCTAGTGGTACTTTAGACAGGTATAGCAATCAGCCCCAGCATTTT. Translated: CASGTLDRYSNQPQHF.

This chain joins TRBV5-1 and TRBJ2-7; D perhaps matches TRBD2 (6 bases). From germline, CDR1 is SGHRS and CDR2 YFSETQ. The V end lost 4 bases, the J end lost 0 bases, and 14 bases lay between the germline ends. The CDR3 contains 15 residues. CDR3 sequence reads: CASSLSGPSSYEQYF. The CDR3 nucleotides read TGCGCCAGCAGCCTTAGCGGCCCTAGCTCCTACGAGCAGTACTTC.

This clone has only a few counts. As DNA, the CDR3 is TGCGCCAGCAGCCAAGATCTGGGCAGGGGGCATCAGCCCCAGCATTTT. Amino acid sequence: CASSQDLGRGHQPQHF. V gene TRBV4-3 combines with J gene TRBJ1-5; 8 positions match TRBD1. V shed 0 bases, J shed 5 bases, and the junction held 6 bases outside the gene matches. Looked up from germline, CDR1 is LGHNA and CDR2 is YSLEER. The CDR3 has 16 amino acids.

The chain joins TRBV14 to TRBJ2-5; maybe TRBD1 (5 bases). The V end was cut by 0 bases, the J end by 1 base, with 9 bases between. CDR1 and CDR2 (germline): SGHDN, FVKESK. There are 15 residues in the CDR3. In DNA, the CDR3 is TGTGCCAGCAGCCAAGATTGGGGCAGCCAAGAGACCCAGTACTTC. It yields the protein CASSQDWGSQETQYF.

The gene calls are TRBV28 and TRBJ1-5, with unresolved D. The CDR3 has 13 amino acids. Germline CDR1 and CDR2: MDHEN and SYDVKM. V lost 2 bases and J lost 9, with 11 bases in between. In DNA form, the CDR3 reads TGTGCCAGCAGTTTAGCCCGGGGAGGGCCCCAGCATTTT. Translation gives CASSLARGGPQHF.

The rearrangement links TRBV6-6 to TRBJ1-2; maybe TRBD1 (6 bases). The CDR3 length is 15 residues. CDR1 MNHNY and CDR2 SVGAGI come from the germline V gene (reference sequence). Trimming took off 8 bases at V and 0 bases at J, with 16 bases between the two ends. The CDR3 DNA is TGTGCCAGCGAACAGGGTTCTCTAGCTAACTATGGCTACACCTTC. Residues: CASEQGSLANYGYTF.

V gene TRBV5-4 combines with J gene TRBJ2-2; 10 nucleotides agree with TRBD2. V lost 4 bases, J lost 8 bases, and 11 bases stayed unmatched. This CDR3 has 16 amino acids. Germline values: CDR1 SGHNT, CDR2 YYREEE (reference sequence). CDR3 sequence (DNA): TGTGCCAGCAGCCCAACAGCGGGAGGGCCTTCTGGGGAGCTGTTTTTT. This translates into CASSPTAGGPSGELFF. The whole variable domain, remainder taken from reference TRBV5-4 and TRBJ2-2, is ETGVTQSPTHLIKTRGQQVTLRCSSQSGHNTVSWYQQALGQGPQFIFQYYREEENGRGNFPPRFSGLQFPNYSSELNVNALELDDSALYLCASSPTAGGPSGELFFGEGSRLTVL.

The rearrangement joins TRBV5-1 to TRBJ2-1; weak D call: TRBD2 (5 bases). Germline assignment: CDR1 SGHRS and CDR2 YFSETQ. This CDR3 is built from 12 residues. The ends were cut back, 5 bases at V and 6 bases at J, with 9 bases in the middle. The CDR3: CASSPGSNEQFF. The CDR3 DNA follows: TGCGCCAGCAGTCCGGGAAGCAATGAGCAGTTCTTC.

This chain joins TRBV9 and TRBJ2-1; D perhaps matches TRBD1 (6 bases). Trimming took 3 bases from V and 0 from J, leaving 13 bases between them. CDR3 size: 16 residues. The germline V gene has CDR1 SGDLS and CDR2 YYNGEE. CDR3 amino acids: CASSGGTSSSYNEQFF. Here the CDR3 DNA reads TGTGCCAGCAGCGGAGGGACATCGAGCTCCTACAATGAGCAGTTCTTC.

The chain couples TRBV2 to TRBJ2-4; D uncertain. This CDR3 contains 17 residues. Per the germline V gene, CDR1 is SNHLY and CDR2 is FYNNEI. Deletions cut 5 bases from V and 0 bases from J, with 17 bases between. The CDR3 reads CASSSFLEVLAKNIQYF. The DNA for the CDR3 is TGTGCCAGCAGTTCGTTCTTAGAAGTTCTAGCCAAAAACATTCAGTACTTC.

The chain links TRBV19 to TRBJ1-5; TRBD1 aligns across 8 bases. V was clipped by 5 bases and J by 2 bases; unmatched bases: 8. The CDR3 is 16 amino acids. The germline V gene encodes CDR1 LNHDA and CDR2 SQIVND (reference sequence). The CDR3 DNA follows: TGTGCCAGTAGTGTGAAAACAGGGGGTGGCAATCAGCCCCAGCATTTT. Translating it yields CASSVKTGGGNQPQHF.

This clone was observed a few times. This chain links TRBV6-1 with TRBJ2-1; a possible D gene is TRBD1 (5 bases). Per germline, CDR1 MNHNS and CDR2 SASEGT. Trimming removed 2 bases from V and 8 bases from J, with 19 bases in between. CDR3 length: 16 amino acids. DNA of the CDR3: TGTGCCAGCAGTGAACAAGTTATAGTGGGGCCTCATGAGCAGTTCTTC. It codes for CASSEQVIVGPHEQFF.

This rearrangement joins TRBV6-5 to TRBJ2-7; a possible D gene is TRBD1 (5 bases). Germline V gene data show CDR1 as MNHEY and CDR2 as SVGAGI. The CDR3 totals 13 residues. Trimming cost V 7 bases and J 6 bases, with 16 bases left between them. CDR3 residues: CASTFSVGVEQYF. As DNA, the CDR3 is TGTGCCAGCACTTTTTCAGTAGGGGTCGAGCAGTACTTC.

The rearrangement links TRBV29-1 to TRBJ2-4; 7 bases are shared with TRBD1. The CDR3 is 13 residues long. Germline V gives CDR1 SQVTM, CDR2 ANQGSEA. J lost 7 bases, V lost 6 bases, and 9 bases had no gene match. CDR3 in amino acids: CSVVGQPRNIQYF. The CDR3 DNA reads TGCAGCGTGGTGGGACAGCCACGGAACATTCAGTACTTC.

This chain joins TRBV27 and TRBJ2-1, with D tentatively TRBD1 (5 bases). This CDR3 spans 13 amino acids. Germline values: CDR1 MNHEY, CDR2 SMNVEV (reference sequence). V was trimmed by 3 bases and J by 3 bases, leaving 6 bases between them. The CDR3 DNA reads as TGTGCCAGCAGTTTGGGGCTCTACAATGAGCAGTTCTTC. It encodes CASSLGLYNEQFF.

About this clone itself: One end of the junction varies from germline; a read error may be responsible. This sequence joins TRBV4-1 and TRBJ1-5; the match to TRBD1 covers 7 bases. CDR3 length: 15 amino acids. Germline-derived CDR1 and CDR2 are MGHRA and YSYEKL. In nucleotides, the CDR3 is TGCGCCAGCAGCCAAGGTTCGACAGGGAATCAGCCCCAGAATTTT. Encoded protein: CASSQGSTGNQPQNF.

The rearrangement links TRBV28 to TRBJ1-5, with 9 nucleotides matching TRBD1. The CDR3 contains 15 residues. V shed 2 bases, J shed 9 bases, and the junction held 8 bases outside the gene matches. CDR1 and CDR2 (germline): MDHEN, SYDVKM. The CDR3 region is CASSLPDRGLWPQHF. The DNA of the CDR3 is TGTGCCAGCAGTTTACCCGACAGGGGGTTATGGCCCCAGCATTTT.

The V gene is TRBV11-2, the J gene TRBJ2-7; possible D gene TRBD1, 5 bases. V shed 3 bases and J shed 4 bases, with 10 bases lying between them. This CDR3 region has 13 residues. Germline V gene lookup returns CDR1 SGHAT and CDR2 FQNNGV. The CDR3 DNA sequence: TGTGCCAGCAGCTTCTTGACAGAATACGAGCAGTACTTC. Protein: CASSFLTEYEQYF.

The CDR3, as DNA: TGTGCCAGTAGTATATTCGGGAATGCCGGGGAGCTGTTTTTT. Translated, it gives CASSIFGNAGELFF. The chain is built from TRBV19 and TRBJ2-2; D perhaps matches TRBD2 (5 bases). V was pared by 2 bases and J by 6 bases, with 10 bases between. This CDR3 has 14 residues. CDR1 LNHDA and CDR2 SQIVND come from the germline V gene (reference sequence). Full variable domain (rest looked up from reference TRBV19 and TRBJ2-2): DGGITQSPKYLFRKEGQNVTLSCEQNLNHDAMYWYRQDPGQGLRLIYYSQIVNDFQKGDIAEGYSVSREKKESFPLTVTSAQKNPTAFYLCASSIFGNAGELFFGEGSRLTVL.

The chain carries TRBV12-5 and TRBJ2-1, with TRBD2 matching over 14 bases. Germline-derived CDR1 and CDR2 are LGHNT and FRNRAP. CDR3 length: 16 amino acids. The junction had 1 base not matched to a gene; V was cut back by 6 bases and J by 0 bases. The CDR3 here is CASGGLAGDSYNEQFF. The CDR3 DNA reads as TGTGCTAGTGGGGGACTAGCGGGAGACTCCTACAATGAGCAGTTCTTC.

The J gene is TRBJ2-7, the V gene TRBV9; D perhaps matches TRBD2 (5 bases). Per germline, CDR1 SGDLS and CDR2 YYNGEE. V dropped 0 bases and J dropped 3 bases, with 7 bases sitting between them. The CDR3 extends over 13 amino acids. The CDR3 nucleotides are TGTGCCAGCAGCGTAGGAGAGGGCTACGAGCAGTACTTC. This codes for CASSVGEGYEQYF.